These 30 T cell receptor beta chains share one sample of origin, sequenced in a study of cytomegalovirus exposure and HLA in healthy donors. Use of 60 Vbeta and 13 Jbeta primers characterized the PCR. Here immunoSEQ multiplex PCR was the method, and the copy in TCRdb shows in-frame clones only, minus some. The sample has over 50,000 clones, approximately 80% seen once. Material: PBMCs. Every receptor here comes from a man aged 35 to 55 in good health and CMV-seronegative.

The rearrangement links TRBV5-1 to TRBJ1-6, with D possibly being TRBD1 (6 bases). This CDR3 is 14 amino acids long. Germline-derived CDR1 and CDR2 are SGHRS and YFSETQ. V was shortened by 0 bases and J by 7 bases, with 8 bases between the two germline ends. The CDR3 is CASSLGQGNSPLHF. The CDR3 bases are TGCGCCAGCAGCTTGGGCCAGGGGAATTCACCCCTCCACTTT.

This chain connects TRBV30 to TRBJ1-1, with D unresolved. V was shortened by 1 base and J by 1 base, with 16 bases between the two germline ends. The CDR3 length is 16 residues. Germline V lookup: CDR1 GTSNPN, CDR2 SVGIG (reference sequence). The CDR3 nucleotides are TGTGCCTGGAGTGGAATTAGAGGCCATCAGAACACTGAAGCTTTCTTT. The encoded protein is CAWSGIRGHQNTEAFF. Full variable domain (rest looked up from reference TRBV30 and TRBJ1-1): SQTIHQWPATLVQPVGSPLSLECTVEGTSNPNLYWYRQAAGRGLQLLFYSVGIGQISSEVPQNLSASRPQDRQFILSSKKLLLSDSGFYLCAWSGIRGHQNTEAFFGQGTRLTVV.

This clone was counted a few times. The genes are TRBV18 and TRBJ1-3, with TRBD1 as a possible D gene (6 bases). V was trimmed by 0 bases and J by 2 bases, leaving 14 bases between them. Germline loops: CDR1 KGHSH, CDR2 LQKENI. The CDR3 spans 17 residues. CDR3 bases: TGTGCCAGCTCACCACCTATACAGGGTCTGACTGGAAACACCATATATTTT. Protein sequence: CASSPPIQGLTGNTIYF.

The chain uses TRBV10-3 and TRBJ2-2; maybe TRBD1 (7 bases). V was cut by 6 bases and J by 6 bases, with 20 bases left in between. In germline, CDR1 is ENHRY, CDR2 SYGVKD. This CDR3 comprises 16 residues. CDR3 in DNA: TGTGCCATCAGACCAGGGGGGACGGGCAATTCCGGGGAGCTGTTTTTT. Protein: CAIRPGGTGNSGELFF.

The chain employs TRBV5-1 and TRBJ2-5, with TRBD2 matching over 7 bases. The CDR3 runs to 15 residues. With V trimmed by 4 bases and J by 4 bases, 10 bases remained unmatched. CDR1 and CDR2 from the germline V gene are SGHRS and YFSETQ. Here the CDR3 reads CASSDGGLVRETQYF. The CDR3 bases are TGCGCCAGCAGCGACGGCGGACTAGTACGAGAGACCCAGTACTTC.

CDR3 DNA sequence: TGTGCCAGCAGCCCAATTCAGGGTAGCACCGGGGAGCTGTTTTTT. This gives the protein CASSPIQGSTGELFF. V gene TRBV9 combines with J gene TRBJ2-2; D is possibly TRBD1 (5 bases). The CDR3 totals 15 residues. Germline CDR1 and CDR2: SGDLS and YYNGEE. V was trimmed by 4 bases and J by 4 bases, leaving 14 bases between them.

The chain is built from TRBV27 and TRBJ2-2; 9 nucleotides line up with TRBD1. V trimming: 4 bases; J trimming: 5 bases; junction bases outside the gene matches: 8. CDR1 MNHEY and CDR2 SMNVEV come from the germline V gene (reference sequence). The CDR3 has 16 amino acids. The CDR3 sequence: CASSSLGTGRTGELFF. CDR3 DNA sequence: TGTGCCAGCAGTTCCCTAGGGACAGGGCGAACCGGGGAGCTGTTTTTT.

The chain's CDR3 is CAIFPRGTEAYEQYF. DNA of the CDR3: TGTGCCATTTTCCCGAGGGGGACCGAAGCCTACGAGCAGTACTTC. V gene TRBV10-3 combines with J gene TRBJ2-7; tentatively, D is TRBD1 (6 bases). V lost 9 bases to trimming and J lost 2 bases, with 20 bases between them. The CDR3 is 15 amino acids. The germline gives CDR1 ENHRY, CDR2 SYGVKD.

This clone is a singleton in its sample. The CDR3 spells CASSPRDRGQETQYF. Written as DNA, the CDR3 is TGTGCCAGCAGCCCGCGGGACAGGGGGCAGGAGACCCAGTACTTC. The rearrangement links TRBV5-6 to TRBJ2-5; 12 nucleotides line up with TRBD1. This CDR3 contains 15 residues. In germline, CDR1 is SGHDT, CDR2 YYEEEE. V was pared by 4 bases and J by 5 bases, with 6 bases of the junction left unmatched.

V gene TRBV2 combines with J gene TRBJ1-5; D uncertain. The V and J ends lost 1 base and 3 bases respectively, with 13 bases between them. Germline assignment: CDR1 SNHLY and CDR2 FYNNEI. CDR3 length equals 16 residues. The CDR3 is CASSEVSGRTNQPQHF. CDR3 nucleotides: TGTGCCAGCAGTGAAGTGTCCGGGAGGACCAATCAGCCCCAGCATTTT.

The chain uses TRBV30 and TRBJ1-2; D gene unclear. Trimming removed 3 bases from V and 1 base from J, with 12 bases in between. From germline, CDR1 is GTSNPN and CDR2 SVGIG (reference sequence). The CDR3 has 14 amino acids. The CDR3 sequence is CAWSPGLLNYGYTF. The CDR3 DNA reads as TGTGCCTGGAGCCCCGGACTTCTTAACTATGGCTACACCTTC.

Turning to this clone: The junction departs from germline at one end; a sequencing error may be responsible. V and J are TRBV6-6 and TRBJ2-7; 11 bases are shared with TRBD1. Germline V gives CDR1 MNHNY, CDR2 SVGAGI (reference sequence). This CDR3 is 14 amino acids long. The DNA for the CDR3 is TGTGCCAGCAGTTGGGACAGGGGGGACAACGAGGAGTACTTC. Protein sequence: CASSWDRGDNEEYF.

V and J are TRBV7-2 and TRBJ1-1; maybe TRBD1 (6 bases). CDR3 length equals 14 residues. The V gene's germline CDR1 is SGHTA and CDR2 FQGNSA. Trimming left V 4 bases short and J 0 bases short, with 9 bases between. DNA for the CDR3: TGTGCCAGCAGCTCCGGGACACTGAACACTGAAGCTTTCTTT. It is translated as CASSSGTLNTEAFF.

The V and J genes are TRBV11-3 and TRBJ1-1, with D hard to call. Trimming took off 1 base at V and 3 bases at J, with 6 bases between the two ends. Germline-derived CDR1 and CDR2 are SGHNT and YENEEA. The CDR3 totals 13 residues. The CDR3 DNA is TGTGCCAGCAGCTTAGCGCGGGACACTGAAGCTTTCTTT. This gives the protein CASSLARDTEAFF.

This chain uses TRBV27 with TRBJ2-1, with 11 bases fitting TRBD2. CDR3 length: 20 amino acids. The germline CDR1 and CDR2 sequences are MNHEY and SMNVEV (reference sequence). J gave up 0 bases and V 0 bases, and 10 bases lay outside the gene matches. CDR3 protein: CASSLSTTSGAISSYNEQFF. CDR3 DNA: TGTGCCAGCAGTTTATCGACGACTAGCGGGGCCATTAGCTCCTACAATGAGCAGTTCTTC.

V usage is TRBV9 and J usage is TRBJ2-7; D ambiguous. Germline loops: CDR1 SGDLS, CDR2 YYNGEE. V gave up 0 bases and J gave up 0 bases, with 13 bases separating them. This CDR3 is built from 16 residues. CDR3 DNA sequence: TGTGCCAGCAGCGTAGGGAAGTGGGCGAGCTCCTACGAGCAGTACTTC. Its protein product is CASSVGKWASSYEQYF.

The chain couples TRBV28 to TRBJ2-3; 7 positions agree with TRBD1. The CDR3 runs to 14 residues. J gave up 1 base and V 6 bases, and 4 bases lay outside the gene matches. From germline, CDR1 is MDHEN and CDR2 SYDVKM. CDR3 residues: CASSRQGGTDTQYF. CDR3 nucleotide sequence: TGTGCCAGCAGCAGACAGGGTGGCACAGATACGCAGTATTTT. Full variable domain (rest looked up from reference TRBV28 and TRBJ2-3): DVKVTQSSRYLVKRTGEKVFLECVQDMDHENMFWYRQDPGLGLRLIYFSYDVKMKEKGDIPEGYSVSREKKERFSLILESASTNQTSMYLCASSRQGGTDTQYFGPGTRLTVL.

This clone appeared once. This chain joins TRBV6-1 and TRBJ1-2; D gene ambiguous. CDR1 MNHNS and CDR2 SASEGT come from the germline V gene. Trimming left V 0 bases short and J 5 bases short, with 4 bases between. The CDR3 is 12 amino acids. The CDR3 here is CASSEAGYGYTF. The DNA of the CDR3 is TGTGCCAGCAGTGAAGCCGGTTATGGCTACACCTTC.

The chain couples TRBV28 to TRBJ2-5, with TRBD2 identical over 7 bases. J gave up 5 bases and V 1 base, and 1 base lay outside the gene matches. Germline V gives CDR1 MDHEN, CDR2 SYDVKM. The CDR3 sequence is 13 residues long. The CDR3 spells CASSLYGRETQYF. The CDR3 DNA follows: TGTGCCAGCAGTTTATACGGGAGGGAGACCCAGTACTTC.

The V and J genes are TRBV5-3 and TRBJ2-1, with TRBD2 identical over 14 bases. TRBV5-3 is annotated as an ORF whose role is uncertain. The junction had 17 bases not matched to a gene; V was cut back by 4 bases and J by 5 bases. The CDR3 sequence is 20 residues long. The CDR3 spells CARSPNGLAGGNSTNNEQFF. In DNA form, the CDR3 reads TGTGCCAGAAGCCCCAACGGACTAGCGGGGGGTAATTCTACAAACAATGAGCAGTTCTTC.

The rearrangement uses TRBV5-4 and TRBJ1-1; 8 bases align to TRBD1. V shed 2 bases and J 4 bases; nucleotides not matched to a gene: 1. This CDR3 region has 13 residues. Per the germline V gene, CDR1 is SGHNT and CDR2 is YYREEE (reference sequence). Here the CDR3 DNA reads TGTGCCAGCAGCTTACAGGGGGGCACTGAAGCTTTCTTT. It codes for CASSLQGGTEAFF.

This chain joins TRBV30 and TRBJ1-4; possibly TRBD1 for D (5 bases). The length of the CDR3 is 13 residues. Trimming cost V 2 bases and J 8 bases, with 12 bases left between them. The germline V gene has CDR1 GTSNPN and CDR2 SVGIG (reference sequence). The DNA of the CDR3 is TGTGCCTGGAGTTTCGGGACTATAGAAAAACTGTTTTTT. It is translated as CAWSFGTIEKLFF.

This clone was seen only once. The chain recombines TRBV7-8 with TRBJ2-7; 8 nucleotides match TRBD1. V lost 4 bases and J lost 1; bases outside the gene matches: 6. This CDR3 has 15 residues. The germline CDR1 and CDR2 sequences are SGHVS and FQNEAQ. CDR3 sequence (DNA): TGTGCCAGCAGCTCGGACAGGGTGGTTTCCTACGAGCAGTACTTC. Amino acid sequence: CASSSDRVVSYEQYF.

This chain's CDR3 is CASSIGSSYNSPLHF. In DNA, the CDR3 is TGTGCCAGCAGTATAGGGAGCTCCTATAATTCACCCCTCCACTTT. The chain couples TRBV28 to TRBJ1-6; D unclear. The CDR3 is made up of 15 amino acids. The V end was cut by 5 bases, the J end by 0 bases, with 8 bases between. CDR1 is MDHEN and CDR2 is SYDVKM in the germline V gene.

The chain couples TRBV5-4 to TRBJ1-6; D is unclear. Trimming shortened V by 4 bases and J by 5 bases, and 10 bases separated the two germline ends. Germline assignment: CDR1 SGHNT and CDR2 YYREEE (reference sequence). The CDR3 is made up of 14 amino acids. CDR3 residues: CASSPQSHNSPLHF. The CDR3 DNA sequence: TGTGCCAGCAGCCCACAATCTCATAATTCACCCCTCCACTTT.

Here the CDR3 DNA reads TGTGCCAGTAGTCCGCTAGCTGGGGCCAACGTCCTGACTTTC. This translates into CASSPLAGANVLTF. The chain is built from TRBV19 and TRBJ2-6, with D unresolved. In germline, CDR1 is LNHDA, CDR2 SQIVND (reference sequence). Trimming took off 5 bases at V and 2 bases at J, with 7 bases between the two ends. The CDR3 has 14 residues. The full variable domain, rest sourced from reference TRBV19 and TRBJ2-6, is DGGITQSPKYLFRKEGQNVTLSCEQNLNHDAMYWYRQDPGQGLRLIYYSQIVNDFQKGDIAEGYSVSREKKESFPLTVTSAQKNPTAFYLCASSPLAGANVLTFGAGSRLTVL.

This rearrangement joins TRBV7-9 to TRBJ2-7; no firm D call. V shed 1 base and J shed 1 base, with 8 bases lying between them. This CDR3 has 14 residues. Per germline, CDR1 SEHNR and CDR2 FQNEAQ (reference sequence). CDR3 sequence reads: CASSLGGNSYEQYV. CDR3 sequence (DNA): TGTGCCAGCAGCTTAGGCGGCAATTCCTACGAGCAGTACGTC.

This clone appeared a single time. The chain carries TRBV5-1 and TRBJ1-4, with 8 bases that match TRBD1. The CDR3 is 17 amino acids. Trimming took 0 bases from V and 4 from J; bases not matched to a gene: 8. CDR1 and CDR2 (germline): SGHRS, YFSETQ. The CDR3 sequence is CASSLETGGLDNEKLFF. The CDR3 nucleotides are TGCGCCAGCAGCTTGGAAACAGGGGGGCTGGATAATGAAAAACTGTTTTTT.

The DNA for the CDR3 is TGTGCCATCAGTGAGAGGGGAACTGAAGCTTTCTTT. Its protein product is CAISERGTEAFF. The chain is built from TRBV10-3 and TRBJ1-1; maybe TRBD1 (5 bases). Germline CDR1 ENHRY, CDR2 SYGVKD. This CDR3 contains 12 residues. Trimming shortened V by 2 bases and J by 5 bases, and 6 bases separated the two germline ends.

This clone has just one count. This chain links TRBV7-9 with TRBJ2-1, with D possibly matching TRBD2 (5 bases). Per the germline V gene, CDR1 is SEHNR and CDR2 is FQNEAQ (reference sequence). Trimming took 5 bases from V and 10 from J, leaving 9 bases between them. The CDR3 runs 11 residues. The CDR3 bases are TGTGCCAGCAGCCTCCAGCGGGAGCAGTTCTTC. Protein product: CASSLQREQFF. The full variable domain, its missing parts supplied by reference TRBV7-9 and TRBJ2-1, is DTGVSQNPRHKITKRGQNVTFRCDPISEHNRLYWYRQTLGQGPEFLTYFQNEAQLEKSRLLSDRFSAERPKGSFSTLEIQRTEQGDSAMYLCASSLQREQFFGPGTRLTVL.